This TCR beta chain was recorded in a study of shared clonotypes between healthy human individuals. The CDR3 consists of 16 residues. The V gene end was trimmed by 3 bases and the J gene end by 2 bases; junction bases not matched to a gene: 7. Germline lookup yields CDR1 SGHRS and CDR2 YFSETQ. The repertoire was sequenced with immunoSEQ multiplex PCR; TCRdb's copy has only in-frame clones and lacks some. This table has about 380,000 clones, roughly 96% appearing once. Points from the study as a whole: Sorted-subset sequencing was shown by rarefaction to be incomplete despite large depth.

With respect to this clone: Antigen unknown.

Material: memory CD8+ T cells sorted from blood. As to subset: CD45RO+ cells pooled with CCR7-negative TemRA cells. The J gene is TRBJ2-3, the V gene TRBV5-1, with 9 bases lining up with TRBD2. This TCR was sampled from a man aged 30 to 39 in good health. The CDR3 coding sequence is TGCGCCAGCAGCTCTCGACTAGCGGCTAACACAGATACGCAGTATTTT. It is translated as CASSSRLAANTDTQYF.